This T cell receptor (beta chain) was captured by sequencing in a study of beta chain features in type 1 diabetes (dated by TCRdb to about 2018). With regard to the full study: Patients and healthy donors did not differ in mean age, gender distribution, total cell number or subset yield. Across all samples, 107,917,701 sorted cells were examined, and cell number per subset correlated strongly with RNA yield. In the study, recently diagnosed type 1 diabetes patients and matched healthy donors were compared on the TCRB repertoires of their sorted circulating CD4+ T cell subsets. Whereas all 30 or so donors provided naive and central memory subsets, regulatory and stem cell-like memory subsets were isolated from just 8 patients and roughly eight healthy donors.

The High Capacity cDNA Reverse Transcription Kit was used to reverse transcribe all of the isolated RNA, meaning that expressed TCRB transcripts were what got sequenced. Deep immunoSEQ sequencing was applied to naive, central memory and regulatory T cell samples, giving an average of about 3.4 million total reads per sample. Sorted cells were lysed in RLT buffer and RNA was extracted with DNase-treated RNeasy Micro or Mini kits, depending on cell number. To prevent cross-contamination, each cell subset was processed individually, whereas patient and healthy donor samples were processed jointly. The immunoSEQ multiplex PCR was used to amplify TCRB sequences from cDNA, generating 87-bp fragments that spanned the CDR3 region. Sequencing of the amplicons was performed on the Illumina HiSeq platform. Concerning the study's data processing: PCR bias was corrected computationally using synthetic template baselines, and reads within Hamming distance 2 were collapsed, with unmergeable singletons discarded. Reads were aligned against IMGT so that V, D and J genes, CDR3 length and insertions or deletions at six rearrangement sites could be assigned. Clonotype counts were normalized to sorted cell number within each subset before computing true diversity and Gini coefficients with the tcR R package. The overlap coefficient, calculated on TCRB nucleotide sequences, was used to quantify repertoire sharing. TCRdb retrieved this table from immuneACCESS and kept in-frame rearrangements only. Not all clones are present; in checked studies, unresolved V genes account for under half, and no reason is known for the remainder. The DNA was the basis for D and trimming; V, J and clone size are from that table. This sample holds some 130,000 clones; 9% were observed only once. Approximately 0.7% of the sample comes from the top ten.

Notes on this clone: The clone's antigen remains unknown. Per-nucleotide qualities are absent, and no much larger clonotype sits a single base away.

A single peripheral blood draw of 95 to 150 mL on average was collected from each donor into heparinised tubes. Naive, central memory, regulatory and stem cell-like memory CD4+ T cells were sorted on a BD FACSAria II using a panel including CD45RO, CCR7, CD25, CD127, CD95 and CD27. Every sorted population had a purity above 95%. Right away, PBMCs were isolated by Lymphoprep density gradient centrifugation and were stained directly, with no culture step. So that batch effects would be minimized, each experiment stained and sorted samples in pairs, pairing one healthy donor with one patient. General conclusions and limits of the study: Fewer insertions and more nucleotide deletions at VDJ recombination sites were observed in patients with type 1 diabetes, implying thymic rearrangement abnormalities. HLA sub-analyses involved small numbers of individuals, so any influence of HLA type on TCRB rearrangement remained unresolved. Type 1 diabetes patients showed a moderate but significant shortening of TCRB CDR3 length in all four CD4+ subsets. Naive, central memory and regulatory TCRB repertoires appeared to be more similar among patients than among healthy donors. Shorter templates might have been favored by PCR, but patient and control samples were amplified and corrected together, so both groups would have been affected equally by any skew. Because cDNA was sequenced instead of genomic DNA, highly expressing activated cells could be over-represented, though the groups showed no difference in activation or CD3 levels.

Specimen: central memory CD4+ T cells from blood. The TCR comes from a man under 40 with type 1 diabetes.

CDR3 loop: CASSLETRGGQPQHF. The sequenced DNA: TGTGCCAGCAGCTTGGAGACGAGGGGGGGTCAGCCCCAGCATTTT. The V and J segments used are TRBV5-6 and TRBJ1-5; matching of 6 bases hints at TRBD1 as the D gene. At the junction V is shortened by 0 bases and J by 6 bases, with 13 bases in between. CDR1 and CDR2 (SGHDT, YYEEEE) derive from the germline V gene. The CDR3 starts with the cysteine, ends with the phenylalanine, and has 15 residues. Only the CDR3 portion is preserved as DNA: 45 bases, with reading frame beginning at the first base.